The 28 T cell receptor beta chains presented below share a single source sample, sequenced in a study of blood T cell repertoires in COVID-19. The data were produced by immunoSEQ multiplex PCR, yet TCRdb's version contains in-frame clones alone and is incomplete. Of 150,000 to 250,000 clones detected, approximately 83% appear once; the ten largest clones hold roughly 7%. Sequencing used PBMCs or T cells enriched from blood (not recorded which). The receptors originated from a man in his forties who had recovered from COVID-19.

This rearrangement joins TRBV30 to TRBJ2-3; D is possibly TRBD1 (6 bases). The V end lost 1 base, the J end lost 1 base, and 15 bases lay between the germline ends. Per the germline V gene, CDR1 is GTSNPN and CDR2 is SVGIG (reference sequence). The CDR3 length is 16 residues. CDR3 sequence (DNA): TGTGCCTGGAGTGCACAACAGGGATGGGGCACAGATACGCAGTATTTT. Translated: CAWSAQQGWGTDTQYF. The full variable domain, with the rest looked up from reference TRBV30 and TRBJ2-3, is SQTIHQWPATLVQPVGSPLSLECTVEGTSNPNLYWYRQAAGRGLQLLFYSVGIGQISSEVPQNLSASRPQDRQFILSSKKLLLSDSGFYLCAWSAQQGWGTDTQYFGPGTRLTVL.

This CDR3 reads CASSLYSQDQAAFF. The CDR3 region has the DNA TGTGCCAGCAGTTTATACTCACAGGACCAGGCAGCTTTCTTT. This chain joins TRBV28 and TRBJ1-1, with D possibly being TRBD1 (5 bases). The germline V gene encodes CDR1 MDHEN and CDR2 SYDVKM. The CDR3 is 14 residues long. The V and J ends lost 1 base and 10 bases respectively, with 16 bases between them.

The rearrangement uses TRBV7-2 and TRBJ1-1; 8 bases match TRBD1. Germline values: CDR1 SGHTA, CDR2 FQGNSA. V lost 2 bases, J lost 6 bases, and 5 bases stayed unmatched. The CDR3 is 14 amino acids. In DNA form, the CDR3 reads TGTGCCAGCAGCTTAATCACAGGGGGTGCTGAAGCTTTCTTT. It is translated as CASSLITGGAEAFF.

This chain connects TRBV19 to TRBJ1-5; 9 bases align to TRBD1. The CDR3 has 17 amino acids. Germline loops: CDR1 LNHDA, CDR2 SQIVND (reference sequence). J gave up 7 bases and V 3 bases, and 13 bases lay outside the gene matches. The CDR3 nucleotides are TGTGCCAGTAGTATGGCAACCCTCGGGACAGGGTTCCAGCCCCAGCATTTT. This translates into CASSMATLGTGFQPQHF.

CDR3 nucleotides: TGCGCCAGCAGCCCAGGGTCGGGGGGCTTCGATACGCAGTATTTT. Translated, it gives CASSPGSGGFDTQYF. The chain is built from TRBV4-1 and TRBJ2-3, with D tentatively TRBD2 (7 bases). V lost 4 bases to trimming and J lost 6 bases, with 17 bases between them. The CDR3 length is 15 residues. Germline values: CDR1 MGHRA, CDR2 YSYEKL.

CDR3: CASSQGTAYEQYF. CDR3 DNA: TGTGCCAGCAGCCAGGGGACGGCCTACGAGCAGTACTTC. The V and J genes are TRBV6-5 and TRBJ2-7; TRBD1 is a possible D gene (6 bases). V was clipped by 6 bases and J by 2 bases, with 11 bases between them. Germline loops: CDR1 MNHEY, CDR2 SVGAGI. CDR3 length: 13 residues.

The genes are TRBV3-1 (or the pseudogene TRBV3-2) and TRBJ1-1; D is unclear. CDR1 LGHDT and CDR2 YNNKEL come from the germline V gene (reference sequence). The germline V and J ends were trimmed by 2 bases and 1 base, with 11 bases remaining between them. This CDR3 is 15 amino acids long. In DNA, the CDR3 is TGTGCCAGCAGCCAAAAGCATGGCGGGAACACTGAAGCTTTCTTT. This translates into CASSQKHGGNTEAFF.

The chain links TRBV5-4 to TRBJ1-2; D not certain. Looked up from germline, CDR1 is SGHNT and CDR2 is YYREEE (reference sequence). This CDR3 is 14 amino acids long. V dropped 0 bases and J dropped 2 bases, with 8 bases sitting between them. The CDR3 protein is CASSLAGSNYGYTF. The CDR3 bases are TGTGCCAGCAGCTTGGCAGGCAGCAACTATGGCTACACCTTC. Full variable domain (rest looked up from reference TRBV5-4 and TRBJ1-2): ETGVTQSPTHLIKTRGQQVTLRCSSQSGHNTVSWYQQALGQGPQFIFQYYREEENGRGNFPPRFSGLQFPNYSSELNVNALELDDSALYLCASSLAGSNYGYTFGSGTRLTVV.

The chain carries TRBV4-1 and TRBJ1-2; weak D call: TRBD1 (5 bases). The CDR3 is 14 amino acids. Germline lookup yields CDR1 MGHRA and CDR2 YSYEKL. Trimming removed 0 bases from V and 8 bases from J, with 13 bases in between. CDR3 nucleotide sequence: TGCGCCAGCAGCCAAGAATCTTCCAGGGTCGGCTACACCTTC. Its protein is CASSQESSRVGYTF.

This sequence joins TRBV6-5 and TRBJ2-5, with D possibly TRBD2 on 5 matching bases. The V gene's germline CDR1 is MNHEY and CDR2 SVGAGI. Trimming took off 4 bases at V and 3 bases at J, with 12 bases between the two ends. CDR3 length equals 14 residues. CDR3 bases: TGTGCCAGCAGTTTCGGACTTGTAGAAGAGACCCAGTACTTC. Protein: CASSFGLVEETQYF.

J is TRBJ1-5 and V is TRBV4-1; maybe TRBD1 (5 bases). The CDR3 has 15 amino acids. Germline V CDR1 and CDR2: MGHRA, YSYEKL. The germline V and J ends were trimmed by 0 bases and 4 bases, with 10 bases remaining between them. The CDR3: CASSQDRGANQPQHF. DNA for the CDR3: TGCGCCAGCAGCCAAGATCGCGGGGCTAATCAGCCCCAGCATTTT.

The chain recombines TRBV7-8 with TRBJ1-1; TRBD1 matches at 7 bases. Germline-derived CDR1 and CDR2 are SGHVS and FQNEAQ. J gave up 1 base and V 1 base, and 3 bases lay outside the gene matches. The CDR3 spans 15 residues. CDR3: CASSLDPGGNTEAFF. The CDR3 nucleotides are TGTGCCAGCAGCTTAGATCCAGGGGGGAACACTGAAGCTTTCTTT.

This sequence joins TRBV6-2 or TRBV6-3 and TRBJ1-1, with D hard to call. The V gene's germline CDR1 is MNHEY and CDR2 SVGEGT. The CDR3 totals 14 residues. The ends were cut back, 6 bases at V and 5 bases at J, with 16 bases in the middle. DNA of the CDR3: TGTGCCAGCAGCAAAGGGAGTATGGGGACTGAAGCTTTCTTT. Translation: CASSKGSMGTEAFF.

This chain connects TRBV9 to TRBJ2-3; 7 nucleotides line up with TRBD2. The CDR3 runs to 14 residues. V shed 0 bases, J shed 5 bases, and the junction held 3 bases outside the gene matches. Germline V lookup: CDR1 SGDLS, CDR2 YYNGEE. The CDR3 DNA follows: TGTGCCAGCAGCGTAGTGCCGGGGGGAGATACGCAGTATTTT. It is translated as CASSVVPGGDTQYF. Full variable domain (missing parts from reference TRBV9 and TRBJ2-3): DSGVTQTPKHLITATGQRVTLRCSPRSGDLSVYWYQQSLDQGLQFLIQYYNGEERAKGNILERFSAQQFPDLHSELNLSSLELGDSALYFCASSVVPGGDTQYFGPGTRLTVL.

This rearrangement joins TRBV11-2 to TRBJ1-6, with TRBD1 matching 8 bases. There are 16 residues in the CDR3. Germline CDR1 is SGHAT and CDR2 is FQNNGV. V shed 5 bases, J shed 7 bases, and the junction held 10 bases outside the gene matches. The CDR3 DNA follows: TGTGCCAGCAGCCCCGGACAGGGCCTTATGAATTCACCCCTCCACTTT. This encodes CASSPGQGLMNSPLHF.

The chain recombines TRBV6-5 with TRBJ1-6, with D tentatively TRBD1 (5 bases). In germline, CDR1 is MNHEY, CDR2 SVGAGI. The CDR3 contains 15 residues. V gave up 6 bases and J gave up 10 bases, with 19 bases separating them. DNA for the CDR3: TGTGCCAGCAGCCGATCGACGGGCGGGGGGTCACCCCTCCACTTT. Its translation: CASSRSTGGGSPLHF.

The rearrangement joins TRBV23-1 to TRBJ2-2, with D possibly matching TRBD1 (6 bases). TRBV23-1 counts as an open reading frame of uncertain function. The V and J ends lost 0 bases and 0 bases respectively, with 8 bases between them. The CDR3 is 16 amino acids. The CDR3 protein is CASSQSRTANTGELFF. The CDR3 DNA is TGCGCCAGCAGTCAATCAAGGACAGCGAACACCGGGGAGCTGTTTTTT.

Worth noting for this clone: Other nucleotide sequences from this sample produce the same CDR3. The chain is built from TRBV7-9 and TRBJ1-5; tentative D call: TRBD1 (6 bases). From germline, CDR1 is SEHNR and CDR2 FQNEAQ (reference sequence). This CDR3 has 14 residues. Trimming stripped 5 bases from V and 3 bases from J, with 11 bases between. CDR3 nucleotides: TGTGCCAGCAGCCCCGGGGGGCTCAATCAGCCCCAGCATTTT. Translated: CASSPGGLNQPQHF.

CDR3 coding DNA: TGTGCCAGCAGCTTGGGACAGCTTGAAGCTTTCTTT. Translated: CASSLGQLEAFF. The chain has TRBV5-6 and TRBJ1-1; D perhaps matches TRBD1 (5 bases). CDR3 length: 12 residues. Trimming cost V 0 bases and J 7 bases, with 7 bases left between them. Germline V gene lookup returns CDR1 SGHDT and CDR2 YYEEEE. Full variable domain (missing parts from reference TRBV5-6 and TRBJ1-1): DAGVTQSPTHLIKTRGQQVTLRCSPKSGHDTVSWYQQALGQGPQFIFQYYEEEERQRGNFPDRFSGHQFPNYSSELNVNALLLGDSALYLCASSLGQLEAFFGQGTRLTVV.

The chain employs TRBV28 and TRBJ2-7; possibly TRBD1 for D (6 bases). The CDR3 length is 15 residues. CDR1 and CDR2 from the germline V gene are MDHEN and SYDVKM. V gave up 3 bases and J gave up 3 bases, with 15 bases separating them. The CDR3 nucleotides read TGTGCCAGCAGTTTCAACAGGGCGTCCAGCTACGAGCAGTACTTC. Translated, it gives CASSFNRASSYEQYF.

This rearrangement joins TRBV4-2 to TRBJ1-4; D is unclear. In germline, CDR1 is LGHNA, CDR2 YNFKEQ. Between the trimmed V and J ends, which lost 0 bases and 8 bases, there was a span of 16 bases. This CDR3 region has 16 residues. The CDR3 nucleotides are TGTGCCAGCAGCCAAGACTACGGGGAAGGTCGAGAAAAACTGTTTTTT. Translated: CASSQDYGEGREKLFF.

This chain links TRBV28 with TRBJ2-7, with D possibly TRBD1 on 6 matching bases. The CDR3 is 13 residues long. Trimming removed 6 bases from V and 3 bases from J, with 12 bases in between. In germline, CDR1 is MDHEN, CDR2 SYDVKM. Here the CDR3 DNA reads TGTGCCAGCAGATCGACAGGACTCTACGAGCAGTACTTC. It specifies CASRSTGLYEQYF.

The chain recombines TRBV5-1 with TRBJ2-3; TRBD1 might be the D (6 bases). Trimming pared 3 bases from V and 1 base from J, leaving 12 bases between. CDR1 and CDR2 (germline): SGHRS, YFSETQ. This CDR3 contains 15 residues. CDR3 DNA: TGCGCCAGCAGCTCCGGCAGGGGACGCACAGATACGCAGTATTTT. This translates into CASSSGRGRTDTQYF. The whole variable domain, filled in from reference TRBV5-1 and TRBJ2-3, reads KAGVTQTPRYLIKTRGQQVTLSCSPISGHRSVSWYQQTPGQGLQFLFEYFSETQRNKGNFPGRFSGRQFSNSRSEMNVSTLELGDSALYLCASSSGRGRTDTQYFGPGTRLTVL.

This clone was counted a single time. The V gene is TRBV5-1, the J gene TRBJ1-2; no clear D gene. This CDR3 spans 15 amino acids. V lost 0 bases, J lost 4 bases, and 13 bases lay in between. Germline V lookup: CDR1 SGHRS, CDR2 YFSETQ. CDR3: CASSLVVSTSYGYTF. DNA for the CDR3: TGCGCCAGCAGCTTGGTCGTCAGTACATCCTATGGCTACACCTTC.

The V and J genes are TRBV5-1 and TRBJ2-2, with a tentative D call TRBD1 (5 bases). In germline, CDR1 is SGHRS, CDR2 YFSETQ. V lost 0 bases, J lost 0 bases, and 12 bases lay in between. This CDR3 contains 17 residues. As DNA, the CDR3 is TGCGCCAGCAGCTTGGTCCAGACAGCTACGAACACCGGGGAGCTGTTTTTT. Translated: CASSLVQTATNTGELFF. Looking up the rest from reference TRBV5-1 and TRBJ2-2 gives the full variable domain: KAGVTQTPRYLIKTRGQQVTLSCSPISGHRSVSWYQQTPGQGLQFLFEYFSETQRNKGNFPGRFSGRQFSNSRSEMNVSTLELGDSALYLCASSLVQTATNTGELFFGEGSRLTVL.

The chain has TRBV18 and TRBJ2-2; the D gene is possibly TRBD1 (6 bases). CDR1 is KGHSH and CDR2 is LQKENI in the germline V gene. The CDR3 spans 15 residues. Between the trimmed V and J ends, which lost 3 bases and 6 bases, there was a span of 14 bases. The CDR3 nucleotides are TGTGCCAGCTCACCCAGGCAGGGGTCGGCCGGGGAGCTGTTTTTT. Translated, it gives CASSPRQGSAGELFF.

The chain is built from TRBV10-3 and TRBJ1-1; unclear D gene. The CDR3 contains 13 residues. Looked up from germline, CDR1 is ENHRY and CDR2 is SYGVKD. V dropped 6 bases and J dropped 1 base, with 9 bases sitting between them. As DNA, the CDR3 is TGTGCCATCAGGGGAGATAAGAACACTGAAGCTTTCTTT. This encodes CAIRGDKNTEAFF.

The gene calls are TRBV2 and TRBJ2-7, with TRBD1 matching 9 bases. Germline V lookup: CDR1 SNHLY, CDR2 FYNNEI. The CDR3 runs 14 residues. The trim removed 5 bases at V and 7 bases at J, leaving 9 bases unmatched. CDR3 sequence: CASSQVQGAGEQYF. The CDR3 nucleotides are TGTGCCAGCAGTCAGGTACAGGGGGCGGGAGAGCAGTACTTC.